A single sample gave rise to the 25 T cell receptor beta chains below, sequenced in a study of regulatory T cells (dated by TCRdb to the late 2010s). The antigens for these receptors are not known. Study-level results and caveats: Hydrophobic residues at CDR3 positions 6 and 7 were enriched in conventional CD4+ T cells from CD3G-deficient patients, which suggests more self-reactive specificities.

To prepare the library, the immunoSEQ multiplex PCR assay was applied. The multiplex PCR relied on 52 forward TRBV primers and 13 reverse TRBJ primers, and amplification bias was corrected through assay-based and computational methods. What TCRdb holds here is the immuneACCESS table cut down to in-frame rearrangements. Part of the clones is not present; checked against another copy, under half of the missing clones reflect an unresolved V gene, and the others are unexplained. Across this sample there are 25,000 to 30,000 clones, with about 90% seen only once. The top ten constitute roughly 1.5% of the sample. The sequenced material came from conventional CD4+ T cells sorted from blood. The source of these receptors is a person under 30 with CD3G deficiency.

The V call is TRBV18, the J call TRBJ1-1; no firm D call. Trimming stripped 8 bases from V and 5 bases from J, with 18 bases between. The CDR3 runs 14 residues. Germline V lookup: CDR1 KGHSH, CDR2 LQKENI. The CDR3 region has the DNA TGTGCCAGCCGTGACGTATATTCGAGGACTGAAGCTTTCTTT. The encoded protein is CASRDVYSRTEAFF.

This clone was detected only once. The V and J genes are TRBV28 and TRBJ1-4; 9 positions agree with TRBD1. V was pared by 1 base and J by 7 bases, with 1 base of the junction left unmatched. Germline CDR1 is MDHEN and CDR2 is SYDVKM. This CDR3 has 14 residues. CDR3 sequence reads: CASSLYRGREKLFF. CDR3 sequence (DNA): TGTGCCAGCAGTTTATACAGGGGGCGTGAAAAACTGTTTTTT.

The chain recombines TRBV6-1 with TRBJ2-3; 7 nucleotides line up with TRBD2. Germline CDR1 is MNHNS and CDR2 is SASEGT. The length of the CDR3 is 13 residues. V gave up 2 bases and J gave up 5 bases; unmatched junction bases: 1. The CDR3 loop reads CASSERTRDTQYF. The CDR3 DNA is TGTGCCAGCAGTGAAAGGACTAGAGATACGCAGTATTTT.

The chain employs TRBV9 and TRBJ2-6; D possibly corresponds to TRBD1 (6 bases). V lost 10 bases and J lost 2, with 13 bases in between. Germline V gene sequence: CDR1 SGDLS, CDR2 YYNGEE. The CDR3 is 14 residues long. This chain's CDR3 is CASTGRPGANVLTF. The CDR3 coding sequence is TGTGCCTCGACAGGACGGCCTGGGGCCAACGTCCTGACTTTC. Drawing the rest from reference TRBV9 and TRBJ2-6, the complete variable domain is DSGVTQTPKHLITATGQRVTLRCSPRSGDLSVYWYQQSLDQGLQFLIQYYNGEERAKGNILERFSAQQFPDLHSELNLSSLELGDSALYFCASTGRPGANVLTFGAGSRLTVL.

The chain uses TRBV5-1 and TRBJ2-2; TRBD1 matches 11 bases. CDR1 SGHRS and CDR2 YFSETQ come from the germline V gene. This CDR3 is built from 15 residues. V trimming: 2 bases; J trimming: 8 bases; junction bases outside the gene matches: 5. The DNA for the CDR3 is TGCGCCAGCAGCTTTGGACAGGGGGCGCAGGGGGAGCTGTTTTTT. Protein: CASSFGQGAQGELFF.

The J gene is TRBJ2-1, the V gene TRBV6-5; D is perhaps TRBD1 (5 bases). Trimming removed 5 bases from V and 4 bases from J, with 15 bases in between. This CDR3 comprises 15 residues. CDR1 is MNHEY and CDR2 is SVGAGI in the germline V gene. CDR3 DNA: TGTGCCAGCAGTACATATTTTGACAGTTACAATGAGCAGTTCTTC. It codes for CASSTYFDSYNEQFF.

This clone was recorded only once. DNA of the CDR3: TGCGCCAGCAGCACCGGACAGGGGGCAGGAGAGACCCAGTACTTC. Its protein product is CASSTGQGAGETQYF. The chain uses TRBV5-1 and TRBJ2-5; TRBD1 aligns across 11 bases. CDR1 and CDR2 (germline): SGHRS, YFSETQ. This CDR3 comprises 15 residues. V was clipped by 4 bases and J by 4 bases; unmatched bases: 6.

The chain has TRBV7-9 and TRBJ2-2, with 7 bases lining up with TRBD2. Germline lookup yields CDR1 SEHNR and CDR2 FQNEAQ (reference sequence). The CDR3 runs 16 residues. J was trimmed by 1 base and V by 5 bases; bases with no gene match: 7. The CDR3 DNA reads as TGTGCCAGCAGCCGGAACAGCGGGGAGAACACCGGGGAGCTGTTTTTT. Translation: CASSRNSGENTGELFF.

This chain joins TRBV28 and TRBJ2-1; weak D call: TRBD2 (6 bases). The CDR3 contains 15 residues. V shed 6 bases and J shed 5 bases, with 17 bases lying between them. Germline loops: CDR1 MDHEN, CDR2 SYDVKM. CDR3 loop: CASRLAGQENNEQFF. DNA of the CDR3: TGTGCCAGCAGACTAGCAGGGCAGGAAAACAATGAGCAGTTCTTC.

The chain combines TRBV5-1 with TRBJ2-1; 9 bases align to TRBD2. The germline CDR1 and CDR2 sequences are SGHRS and YFSETQ. The CDR3 consists of 15 residues. The trim removed 0 bases at V and 8 bases at J, leaving 6 bases unmatched. The CDR3 DNA sequence: TGCGCCAGCAGCTTGGTGGTAGCGGGAGTGGATGAGCAGTTCTTC. It translates to CASSLVVAGVDEQFF.

This chain connects TRBV6-6 to TRBJ2-1; D remains unclear. The V gene lost 6 bases and the J gene lost 4 bases, with 4 bases spanning the gap. CDR1 MNHNY and CDR2 SVGAGI come from the germline V gene (reference sequence). The CDR3 length is 11 residues. The CDR3 coding sequence is TGTGCCAGCAGCCGATACAATGAGCAGTTCTTC. It translates to CASSRYNEQFF.

The chain is built from TRBV25-1 and TRBJ1-6; D is uncertain. Germline V gene data show CDR1 as MGHDK and CDR2 as SYGVNS. The CDR3 is made up of 15 amino acids. V was cut by 1 base and J by 6 bases, with 10 bases left in between. Here the CDR3 reads CASSEWAAGNSPLHF. The CDR3 region has the DNA TGTGCCAGCAGTGAATGGGCAGCGGGTAATTCACCCCTCCACTTT.

This sequence joins TRBV27 and TRBJ2-1, with 15 positions matching TRBD2. In germline, CDR1 is MNHEY, CDR2 SMNVEV (reference sequence). J was trimmed by 4 bases and V by 6 bases; bases with no gene match: 7. This CDR3 contains 17 residues. The CDR3 DNA follows: TGTGCCAGCAGGAGATGGACTAGCGGGGGGGATTACAATGAGCAGTTCTTC. Encoded protein: CASRRWTSGGDYNEQFF.

V is TRBV7-3 and J is TRBJ2-3, with D tentatively TRBD2 (6 bases). The CDR3 loop spans 15 amino acids. With 5 bases removed from V and 0 bases from J, the gap between germline ends came to 12 bases. Looked up from germline, CDR1 is SGHTA and CDR2 is FQGTGA. In DNA, the CDR3 is TGTGCCAGCAGCATTAGCGGAGCTAGCACAGATACGCAGTATTTT. It specifies CASSISGASTDTQYF.

The CDR3 bases are TGTGCCAGCAGTTCCATTGACCAGACCCATGAGCAGTTCTTC. Its protein product is CASSSIDQTHEQFF. The rearrangement joins TRBV27 to TRBJ2-1, with D hard to call. Germline V gene data show CDR1 as MNHEY and CDR2 as SMNVEV (reference sequence). The CDR3 is 14 amino acids. V lost 4 bases to trimming and J lost 8 bases, with 15 bases between them.

CDR3 residues: CASGHHKAGTEAFF. CDR3 sequence (DNA): TGTGCCAGCGGCCACCACAAGGCGGGCACTGAAGCTTTCTTT. The gene calls are TRBV6-1 and TRBJ1-1, with unresolved D. This CDR3 has 14 amino acids. Germline CDR1 MNHNS, CDR2 SASEGT. V was pared by 8 bases and J by 4 bases, with 17 bases between.

This chain links TRBV19 with TRBJ2-2; the D gene could be TRBD1 or TRBD2 (6 bases each). The ends were cut back, 5 bases at V and 5 bases at J, with 24 bases in the middle. Germline V CDR1 and CDR2: LNHDA, SQIVND (reference sequence). This CDR3 is 18 amino acids long. CDR3: CASSSGLGGSVGTGELFF. Here the CDR3 DNA reads TGTGCCAGTAGTTCCGGGCTGGGGGGCTCGGTAGGAACCGGGGAGCTGTTTTTT.

The rearrangement uses TRBV5-1 and TRBJ1-2; 9 nucleotides match TRBD1. The germline V gene has CDR1 SGHRS and CDR2 YFSETQ. The CDR3 sequence is 14 residues long. The trim removed 4 bases at V and 4 bases at J, leaving 5 bases unmatched. The CDR3 loop is CASSPDRGAYGYTF. The CDR3 DNA follows: TGCGCCAGCAGCCCGGACAGGGGTGCCTATGGCTACACCTTC.

The chain has TRBV6-1 and TRBJ2-1, with 7 nucleotides matching TRBD2. The germline V gene encodes CDR1 MNHNS and CDR2 SASEGT. V gave up 5 bases and J gave up 11 bases; unmatched junction bases: 9. This CDR3 region has 13 residues. CDR3 sequence (DNA): TGTGCCAGCAGTAACCCTAGCGGTGGGAAGCAGTTCTTC. This translates into CASSNPSGGKQFF.

Turning to this clone: The junction departs from germline at one end; a sequencing error may be responsible. The chain links TRBV5-1 to TRBJ2-1; 9 bases line up with TRBD2. This CDR3 is built from 15 residues. The germline V gene has CDR1 SGHRS and CDR2 YFSETQ. CDR3 DNA sequence: TGCGCCAGCACCTTGGGGTCGCGGGAGGGCCAAGAGCAGTTCTTC. As protein: CASTLGSREGQEQFF.

The chain joins TRBV11-2 to TRBJ1-1; D gene unclear. With 1 base removed from V and 4 bases from J, the gap between germline ends came to 7 bases. The CDR3 consists of 13 residues. Per germline, CDR1 SGHAT and CDR2 FQNNGV. CDR3 nucleotide sequence: TGTGCCAGCAGCTTAGGGGTTTCCACTGAAGCTTTCTTT. As protein: CASSLGVSTEAFF. Full variable domain (missing parts from reference TRBV11-2 and TRBJ1-1): EAGVAQSPRYKIIEKRQSVAFWCNPISGHATLYWYQQILGQGPKLLIQFQNNGVVDDSQLPKDRFSAERLKGVDSTLKIQPAKLEDSAVYLCASSLGVSTEAFFGQGTRLTVV.

The chain links TRBV28 to TRBJ1-2; the D is unclear. This CDR3 has 13 residues. Per the germline V gene, CDR1 is MDHEN and CDR2 is SYDVKM. The V end lost 6 bases, the J end lost 7 bases, and 15 bases lay between the germline ends. The CDR3 DNA reads TGTGCCAGCAGGGTGACGGGTGCGGTTGGCTACACCTTC. This sequence encodes CASRVTGAVGYTF.

On this clone: This sample also contains other DNA sequences that code for the same CDR3. The V and J genes are TRBV6-5 and TRBJ1-1; D is unresolved. This CDR3 is built from 11 residues. Germline CDR1 and CDR2: MNHEY and SVGAGI. The V and J ends lost 2 bases and 5 bases respectively, with 3 bases between them. The CDR3 DNA is TGTGCCAGCAGTTACGGAACTGAAGCTTTCTTT. Encoded protein: CASSYGTEAFF.

The chain is built from TRBV6-1 and TRBJ2-3, with 7 bases aligning to TRBD1. Trimming removed 6 bases from V and 5 bases from J; junction bases left unmatched: 2. Germline V gives CDR1 MNHNS, CDR2 SASEGT. The CDR3 contains 12 residues. The CDR3 DNA reads TGTGCCAGCAGAGCAGGGGGAGATACGCAGTATTTT. Protein sequence: CASRAGGDTQYF.

This clone has a handful of counts. This chain uses TRBV7-2 with TRBJ1-2; no firm D call. V was pared by 5 bases and J by 5 bases, with 9 bases between. Per germline, CDR1 SGHTA and CDR2 FQGNSA. This CDR3 has 12 residues. CDR3 sequence: CASSGRIYGYTF. In DNA, the CDR3 is TGTGCCAGCAGCGGCAGGATTTATGGCTACACCTTC.